This T cell receptor beta chain is drawn from a study of OX40 agonist ivuxolimab in advanced cancers. Background on the study: At 82.7% male, the cohort had a mean age of 60 years, ranging from about 23 to 79. Patients with prior anti-PD-1, anti-PD-L1 or anti-CTLA-4 therapy were eligible; 40% had some.

Some clones are missing from TCRdb's copy, which holds only in-frame ones; the method was immunoSEQ multiplex PCR. Of some 150,000 clones in the sample, 90% were seen once. For this clone: Its antigen is currently unknown.

General study results and limits: Partial responders receiving 0.1-3.0 mg/kg showed among the lowest clonal expansion. Blood T cells, both CD4+ and CD8+, expanded clonally by week 6 at 0.1 to 3.0 mg/kg.

This specimen consisted of CD4+ or CD8+ T cells sorted from blood, obtained in a trial of the OX40 agonist ivuxolimab. The clonotype was recovered from an adult with an advanced solid tumor such as melanoma, head and neck, liver or kidney cancer.

This chain's CDR3 is CASSLQILTGNTIYF. In nucleotides, the CDR3 is TGTGCCAGCAGCCTACAAATCCTTACTGGAAACACCATATATTTT. The V gene is TRBV28, the J gene TRBJ1-3; no clear D gene. V lost 6 bases and J lost 2, with 14 bases in between. CDR1 is MDHEN, CDR2 SYDVKM, per germline. This CDR3 comprises 15 residues.